The 10 T cell receptor beta chains presented below share a single source sample, sequenced in a study of regulatory T cells in long-lasting Graves disease. Regarding time point: newly diagnosed GD, antithyroid drugs for less than 3 months. PBMC-extracted RNA yielded the TCR library. Sequencing libraries for TCR beta were prepared with iRepertoire HTBI primers and Arm-PCR of CDR3 regions. One entry per CDR3 protein, called by TCRdb with MiXCR from the multiplex PCR reads. The sample shows hundreds of thousands of distinct CDR3 sequences, approximately 12% of them seen only once. The data also belong to a second study, concerning T cells in Graves' hyperthyroidism and ophthalmopathy.

Sequences were derived from peripheral blood mononuclear cells (PBMCs), sampled at new diagnosis, from a patient treated with antithyroid drugs. Every receptor here comes from a woman between 25 and 40 years old with Graves disease.

This chain joins TRBV19 and TRBJ2-2; weak D call: TRBD2 (6 bases). CDR1 is LNHDA, CDR2 SQIVND, per germline (reference sequence). This CDR3 region has 13 residues. The germline V and J ends were trimmed by 10 bases and 5 bases, with 14 bases remaining between them. CDR3: CAIRRGMTGELFF. DNA for the CDR3: TGTGCCATCAGGCGGGGAATGACCGGGGAGCTGTTTTTT. The full variable domain, rest sourced from reference TRBV19 and TRBJ2-2, is DGGITQSPKYLFRKEGQNVTLSCEQNLNHDAMYWYRQDPGQGLRLIYYSQIVNDFQKGDIAEGYSVSREKKESFPLTVTSAQKNPTAFYLCAIRRGMTGELFFGEGSRLTVL.

This clonotype was detected a few times. Given a much more abundant clone one base away, this may be a read error. V gene TRBV6-1 combines with J gene TRBJ2-2, with TRBD2 identical over 9 bases. Germline CDR1 and CDR2: MNHNS and SASEGT. This CDR3 contains 16 residues. J gave up 4 bases and V 7 bases, and 10 bases lay outside the gene matches. The CDR3 is CASTPGLAISTGELFF. CDR3 sequence (DNA): TGTGCCAGCACCCCGGGACTAGCTATTAGCACCGGGGAGCTGTTTTTT.

This clonotype occurred many times. The chain has TRBV18 and TRBJ1-1, with TRBD1 as a possible D gene (6 bases). Germline V CDR1 and CDR2: KGHSH, LQKENI. The CDR3 length is 14 residues. Trimming took 8 bases from V and 1 from J, leaving 14 bases between them. CDR3 bases: TGTGCCAGCCGTCCGATACAGGGGAACACTGAAGCTTTCTTT. This translates into CASRPIQGNTEAFF.

On this clonotype itself: A read error may explain this, as a much larger clone is one base away. This rearrangement joins TRBV9 to TRBJ2-3, with 7 bases lining up with TRBD1. Trimming at V came to 0 bases and at J to 5 bases, leaving 3 bases not matched to a gene. The length of the CDR3 is 14 residues. Germline V gives CDR1 SGDLS, CDR2 YYNGEE. The CDR3 DNA is TGTGCCAGCAGCGTAGAGGGGGCCGGAGATACGCAGTATTTT. Its protein product is CASSVEGAGDTQYF.

This clonotype turned up a few times. The V and J genes are TRBV9 and TRBJ1-1; no reliable D call. Trimming removed 0 bases at V and 1 base at J, with 10 bases between. Looked up from germline, CDR1 is SGDLS and CDR2 is YYNGEE. This CDR3 spans 15 amino acids. The CDR3 DNA reads as TGTGCCAGCAGCGTAGAGGATTTCACGAACACTGAAGCTTTCTTT. It is translated as CASSVEDFTNTEAFF.

This clonotype was observed many times. This chain joins TRBV5-1 and TRBJ2-2; either TRBD1 or TRBD2 may supply D (5 bases each). CDR3 size: 17 residues. V lost 0 bases to trimming and J lost 0 bases, with 12 bases between them. CDR1 and CDR2 from the germline V gene are SGHRS and YFSETQ. The CDR3 nucleotides read TGCGCCAGCAGCTTGGGGGGCGGACTCGCGAACACCGGGGAGCTGTTTTTT. This encodes CASSLGGGLANTGELFF.

In this sample, this clonotype turned up many times. The DNA for the CDR3 is TGTGCCACCAGCGGAGGGGGGCGAGGAACCGGGGAGCTGTTTTTT. It codes for CATSGGGRGTGELFF. V and J are TRBV15 and TRBJ2-2, with D perhaps given as TRBD1 or TRBD2 (6 bases each). The CDR3 consists of 15 residues. The germline gives CDR1 LNHNV, CDR2 YYDKDF (reference sequence). V lost 5 bases and J lost 5, with 15 bases in between.

At least ten counts were recorded for this clonotype. The V and J genes are TRBV28 and TRBJ2-7; a weak D match, TRBD2 (6 bases). The CDR3 consists of 13 residues. Germline V gene sequence: CDR1 MDHEN, CDR2 SYDVKM. The V and J ends lost 8 bases and 0 bases respectively, with 11 bases between them. CDR3 nucleotide sequence: TGTGCCAGCGGGGGGTGGAGCTCCTACGAGCAGTACTTC. This sequence encodes CASGGWSSYEQYF.

The V gene is TRBV6-1, the J gene TRBJ2-2; 8 nucleotides agree with TRBD2. The germline CDR1 and CDR2 sequences are MNHNS and SASEGT. This CDR3 is 15 amino acids long. J lost 1 base, V lost 6 bases, and 4 bases had no gene match. CDR3 bases: TGTGCCAGCAGCAAAGCGGGAGAGAACACCGGGGAGCTGTTTTTT. It codes for CASSKAGENTGELFF.

The genes are TRBV6-1 and TRBJ2-2; D is uncertain. V shed 6 bases and J shed 2 bases, with 10 bases lying between them. This CDR3 region has 14 residues. The germline V gene has CDR1 MNHNS and CDR2 SASEGT. The DNA of the CDR3 is TGTGCCAGCAGCGCTCTGGGAAACACCGGGGAGCTGTTTTTT. Protein product: CASSALGNTGELFF.